The T cell receptor (beta chain) described here comes from a study of blood T cells in healthy people across ages. Study outcomes and limitations: Estimates based on one million T cells were treated as lower bounds.

Through a sample-barcoded 5' primer and a J-beta primer mix, a second PCR was run for roughly 7 to 11 cycles. Tags on each cDNA molecule came from a template-switch adaptor with 12 random nucleotides. TCRdb used MiXCR to reprocess the 5' RACE reads, holding one entry per CDR3 protein. The sample includes 1.5 million to 2 million distinct CDR3 sequences, around 42% seen only once; the top ten take approximately 22%. A few counts support this clonotype. What it recognizes is unknown. This clonotype originated in a human donor in good health. Sequencing was carried out using blood.

For the CDR3, the DNA is TGTGCCAGCAGCCCTGGGGACAGGAGGTATGGCTACACCTTC. Its protein is CASSPGDRRYGYTF. The chain carries TRBV9 and TRBJ1-2; 8 nucleotides align to TRBD1. V gave up 4 bases and J gave up 5 bases; unmatched junction bases: 7. CDR3 length: 14 amino acids. The V gene's germline CDR1 is SGDLS and CDR2 YYNGEE.